This TCR beta chain was identified in a study of T cell repertoires in cytomegalovirus infection. This clonotype has ten or more counts. TCRdb reprocessed the reads via MiXCR and lists one record per CDR3 protein. Of about 260,000 distinct CDR3 sequences in the sample, about 13% were seen once. This TCR was recovered from a human donor in good health (CMV status not recorded). Some clones in this sample may be carry-over from other donors' samples. Sequencing input: PBMCs.

The CDR3 is CASSQDQVTFAKQYF. The CDR3 DNA sequence: TGCGCCAGCAGCCAAGATCAGGTGACTTTCGCCAAGCAGTACTTC. The chain is built from TRBV4-3 and TRBJ2-7; D not resolved. The CDR3 covers 15 residues. Germline lookup yields CDR1 LGHNA and CDR2 YSLEER. V was shortened by 0 bases and J by 8 bases, with 17 bases between the two germline ends.